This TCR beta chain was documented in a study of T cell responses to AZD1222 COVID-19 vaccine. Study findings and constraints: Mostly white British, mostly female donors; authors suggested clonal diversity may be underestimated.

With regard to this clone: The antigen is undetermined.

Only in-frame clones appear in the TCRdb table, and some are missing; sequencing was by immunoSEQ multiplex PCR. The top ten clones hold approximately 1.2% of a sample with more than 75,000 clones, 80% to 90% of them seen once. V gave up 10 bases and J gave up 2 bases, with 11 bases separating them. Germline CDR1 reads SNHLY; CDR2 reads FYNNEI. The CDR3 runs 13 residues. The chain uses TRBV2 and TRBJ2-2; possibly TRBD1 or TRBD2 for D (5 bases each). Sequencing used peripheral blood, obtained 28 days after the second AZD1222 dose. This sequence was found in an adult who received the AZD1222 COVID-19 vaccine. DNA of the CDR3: TGTGCCACGGGGCCCAGTAACACCGGGGAGCTGTTTTTT. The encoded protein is CATGPSNTGELFF.